This TCR beta chain was identified during a study of PD-1 blockade in classical Hodgkin lymphoma. Some clones are missing from TCRdb's copy, which holds only in-frame ones; the method was immunoSEQ multiplex PCR. The table includes tens of thousands of clones, 89% detected once. All patients experienced relapse after autologous stem cell transplantation, and brentuximab vedotin exposure was variable. Findings and caveats of the study: The study reported lower baseline TCR diversity in newly diagnosed patients than in healthy donors. The authors have not defined what causes the repertoire differences, possibly disease activity or prior therapy. By C4D1, diversity of CD4+ TCRs had risen significantly, whereas that of CD8+ TCRs had not.

As to this clone: Antigen specificity is unknown.

This sequence originates from a human donor with classical Hodgkin lymphoma. Specimen: peripheral blood mononuclear cells (PBMCs), collected before the second cycle of nivolumab.

The CDR3 DNA sequence: TGCGCCAGCAGCCAAGACGAGTACGGCTCTAACAATGAGCAGTTCTTC. It is translated as CASSQDEYGSNNEQFF. The V call is TRBV4-1, the J call TRBJ2-1; D unclear. There are 16 residues in the CDR3. V was shortened by 0 bases and J by 5 bases, with 14 bases between the two germline ends. Germline V gene sequence: CDR1 MGHRA, CDR2 YSYEKL.